Reported below is one TCR beta chain. The data were produced by immunoSEQ multiplex PCR, yet TCRdb's version contains in-frame clones alone and is incomplete. The sample lists about 150,000 clones; 85% to 95% were seen once. The sample comes from a study of control samples from healthy donors and cancer patients. The CDR3 has 16 residues. V gave up 6 bases and J gave up 2 bases; unmatched junction bases: 8. In germline, CDR1 is SNHLY, CDR2 FYNNEI. The clonotype comes from a man between 60 and 70 years old with colorectal cancer. Source material: PBMCs. This chain links TRBV2 with TRBJ2-3, with 10 bases lining up with TRBD1. Here the CDR3 reads CASSLRDRGITDTQYF. CDR3 nucleotides: TGTGCCAGCAGCCTCCGGGACAGGGGAATCACAGATACGCAGTATTTT.